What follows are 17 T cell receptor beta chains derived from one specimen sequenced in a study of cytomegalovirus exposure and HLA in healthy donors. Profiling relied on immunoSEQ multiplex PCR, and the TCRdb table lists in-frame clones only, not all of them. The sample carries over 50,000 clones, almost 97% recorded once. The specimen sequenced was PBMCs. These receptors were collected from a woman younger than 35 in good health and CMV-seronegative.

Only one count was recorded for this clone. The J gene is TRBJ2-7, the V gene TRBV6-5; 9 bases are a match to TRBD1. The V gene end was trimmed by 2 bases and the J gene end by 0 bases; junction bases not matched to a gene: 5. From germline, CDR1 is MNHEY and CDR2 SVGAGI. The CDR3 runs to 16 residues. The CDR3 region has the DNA TGTGCCAGCAGTTACGGGGACAGGGACAGCTCCTACGAGCAGTACTTC. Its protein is CASSYGDRDSSYEQYF.

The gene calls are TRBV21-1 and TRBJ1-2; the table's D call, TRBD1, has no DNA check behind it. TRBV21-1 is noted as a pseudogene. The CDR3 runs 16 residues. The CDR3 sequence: CASSKEDRPANYGYTF. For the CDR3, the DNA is TGTGCCAGCAGCAAAGAGGACAGGCCAGCTAACTATGGCTACACCTTC.

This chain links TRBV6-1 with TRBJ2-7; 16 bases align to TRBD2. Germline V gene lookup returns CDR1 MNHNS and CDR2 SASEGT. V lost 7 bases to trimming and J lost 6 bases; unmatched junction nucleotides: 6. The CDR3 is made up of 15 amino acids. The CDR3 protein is CASTGTSGRAAEQYF. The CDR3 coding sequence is TGTGCCAGCACCGGGACTAGCGGGAGGGCGGCCGAGCAGTACTTC.

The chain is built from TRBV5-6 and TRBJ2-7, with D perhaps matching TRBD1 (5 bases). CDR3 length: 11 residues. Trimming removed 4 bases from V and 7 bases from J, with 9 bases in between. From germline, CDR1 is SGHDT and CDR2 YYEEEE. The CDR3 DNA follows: TGTGCCAGCAGCGCCACAGGAGAGCAGTACTTC. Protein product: CASSATGEQYF.

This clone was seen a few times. The CDR3 reads CASSPLAGGGTDTQYF. The DNA for the CDR3 is TGTGCCAGCAGCCCCCTAGCGGGAGGGGGGACAGATACGCAGTATTTT. This chain joins TRBV7-3 and TRBJ2-3, with 12 bases fitting TRBD2. V dropped 5 bases and J dropped 3; count of bases not matched to a gene: 6. CDR3 length: 16 amino acids. Germline CDR1 and CDR2: SGHTA and FQGTGA.

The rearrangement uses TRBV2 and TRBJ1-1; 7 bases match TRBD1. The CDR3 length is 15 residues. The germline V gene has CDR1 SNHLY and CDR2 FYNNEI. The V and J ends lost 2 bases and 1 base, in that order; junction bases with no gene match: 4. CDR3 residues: CASSEWDSENTEAFF. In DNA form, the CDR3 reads TGTGCCAGCAGTGAATGGGACAGTGAGAACACTGAAGCTTTCTTT. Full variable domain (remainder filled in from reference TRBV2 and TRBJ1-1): EPEVTQTPSHQVTQMGQEVILRCVPISNHLYFYWYRQILGQKVEFLVSFYNNEISEKSEIFDDQFSVERPDGSNFTLKIRSTKLEDSAMYFCASSEWDSENTEAFFGQGTRLTVV.

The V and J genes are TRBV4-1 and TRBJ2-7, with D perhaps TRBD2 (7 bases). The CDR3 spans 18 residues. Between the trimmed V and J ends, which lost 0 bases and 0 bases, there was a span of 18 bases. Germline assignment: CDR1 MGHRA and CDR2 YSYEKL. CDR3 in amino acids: CASSQDRLGGRGSYEQYF. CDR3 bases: TGCGCCAGCAGCCAAGATCGGCTCGGGGGGCGCGGCTCCTACGAGCAGTACTTC.

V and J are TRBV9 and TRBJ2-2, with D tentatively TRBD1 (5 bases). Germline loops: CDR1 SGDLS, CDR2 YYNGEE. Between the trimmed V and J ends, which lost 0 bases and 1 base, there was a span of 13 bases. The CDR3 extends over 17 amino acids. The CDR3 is CASSVAAGQKNTGELFF. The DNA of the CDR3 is TGTGCCAGCAGCGTAGCGGCAGGGCAAAAGAACACCGGGGAGCTGTTTTTT.

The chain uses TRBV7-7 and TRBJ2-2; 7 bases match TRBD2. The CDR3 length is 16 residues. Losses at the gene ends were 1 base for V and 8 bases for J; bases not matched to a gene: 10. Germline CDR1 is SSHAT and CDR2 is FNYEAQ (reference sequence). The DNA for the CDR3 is TGTGCCAGCAGCTTAGGACTAGCCCAAACCGGAGGGGAGCTGTTTTTT. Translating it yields CASSLGLAQTGGELFF.

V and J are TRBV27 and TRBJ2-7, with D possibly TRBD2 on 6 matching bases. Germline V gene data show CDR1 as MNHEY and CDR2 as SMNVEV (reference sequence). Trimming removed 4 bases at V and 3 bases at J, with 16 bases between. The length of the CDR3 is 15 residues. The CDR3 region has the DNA TGTGCCAGCAGTTCCCAACGGGGGTGGGACTACGAGCAGTACTTC. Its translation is CASSSQRGWDYEQYF.

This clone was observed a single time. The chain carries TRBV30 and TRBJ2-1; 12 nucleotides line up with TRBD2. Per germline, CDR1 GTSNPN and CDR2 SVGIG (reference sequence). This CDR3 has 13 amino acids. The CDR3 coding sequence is TGTGCGTACGTCGGACTAGCGGGGAATGAGCAGTTCTTC. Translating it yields CAYVGLAGNEQFF.

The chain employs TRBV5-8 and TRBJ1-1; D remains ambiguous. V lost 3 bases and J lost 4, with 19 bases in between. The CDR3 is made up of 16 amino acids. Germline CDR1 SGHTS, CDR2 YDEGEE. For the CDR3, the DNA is TGTGCCAGCAGCTCGCGGGCGCCCGGGCTGGGCACTGAAGCTTTCTTT. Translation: CASSSRAPGLGTEAFF.

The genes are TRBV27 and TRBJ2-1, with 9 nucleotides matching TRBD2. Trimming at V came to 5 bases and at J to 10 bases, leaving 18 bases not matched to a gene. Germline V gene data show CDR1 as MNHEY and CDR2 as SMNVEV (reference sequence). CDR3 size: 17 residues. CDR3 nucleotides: TGTGCCAGCAGTCCAACAAGGACTAGCGAAGTGGCAAACGAGCAGTTCTTC. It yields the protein CASSPTRTSEVANEQFF.

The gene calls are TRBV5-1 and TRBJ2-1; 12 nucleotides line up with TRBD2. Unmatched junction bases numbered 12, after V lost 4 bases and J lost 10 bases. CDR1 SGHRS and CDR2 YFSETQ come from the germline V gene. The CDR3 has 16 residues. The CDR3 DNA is TGCGCCAGCAGCCCCTCCCCTAGCGGGAGGGCCAGGGAGCAGTTCTTC. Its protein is CASSPSPSGRAREQFF.

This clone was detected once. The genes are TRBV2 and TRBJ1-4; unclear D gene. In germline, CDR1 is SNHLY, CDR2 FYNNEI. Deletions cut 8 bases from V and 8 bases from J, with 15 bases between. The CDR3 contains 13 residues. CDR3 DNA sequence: TGTGCCAGCCTTATATCGGGAGGAGAAAAACTGTTTTTT. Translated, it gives CASLISGGEKLFF. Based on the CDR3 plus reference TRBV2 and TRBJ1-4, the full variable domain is EPEVTQTPSHQVTQMGQEVILRCVPISNHLYFYWYRQILGQKVEFLVSFYNNEISEKSEIFDDQFSVERPDGSNFTLKIRSTKLEDSAMYFCASLISGGEKLFFGSGTQLSVL.

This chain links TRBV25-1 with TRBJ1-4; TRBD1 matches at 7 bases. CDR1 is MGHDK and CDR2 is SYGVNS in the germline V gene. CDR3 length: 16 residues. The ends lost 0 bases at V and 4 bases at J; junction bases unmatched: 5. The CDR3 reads CASSEYGGDSNEKLFF. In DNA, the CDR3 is TGTGCCAGCAGTGAATACGGCGGGGACAGTAATGAAAAACTGTTTTTT.

The CDR3 region has the DNA TGCGCCAGCAGCCACACTAGCGTGCTACGCAATGAGCAGTTCTTC. The encoded protein is CASSHTSVLRNEQFF. This chain uses TRBV10-1 with TRBJ2-1, with 7 nucleotides matching TRBD2. Germline V gene sequence: CDR1 WNHNN, CDR2 SYGVQD (reference sequence). This CDR3 region has 15 residues. V shed 6 bases, J shed 6 bases, and the junction held 11 bases outside the gene matches.